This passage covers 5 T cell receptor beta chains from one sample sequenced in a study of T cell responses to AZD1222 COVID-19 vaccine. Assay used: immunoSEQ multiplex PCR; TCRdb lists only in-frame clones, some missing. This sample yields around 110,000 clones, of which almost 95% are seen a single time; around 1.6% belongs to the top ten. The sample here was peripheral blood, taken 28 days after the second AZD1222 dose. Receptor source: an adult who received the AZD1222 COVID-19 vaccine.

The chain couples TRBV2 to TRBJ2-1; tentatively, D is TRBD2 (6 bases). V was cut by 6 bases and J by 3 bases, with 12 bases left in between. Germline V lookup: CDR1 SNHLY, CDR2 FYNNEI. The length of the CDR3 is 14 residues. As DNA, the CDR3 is TGTGCCAGCAGGTGGGGGGAAAACTACAATGAGCAGTTCTTC. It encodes CASRWGENYNEQFF. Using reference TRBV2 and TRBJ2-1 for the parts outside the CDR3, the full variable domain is EPEVTQTPSHQVTQMGQEVILRCVPISNHLYFYWYRQILGQKVEFLVSFYNNEISEKSEIFDDQFSVERPDGSNFTLKIRSTKLEDSAMYFCASRWGENYNEQFFGPGTRLTVL.

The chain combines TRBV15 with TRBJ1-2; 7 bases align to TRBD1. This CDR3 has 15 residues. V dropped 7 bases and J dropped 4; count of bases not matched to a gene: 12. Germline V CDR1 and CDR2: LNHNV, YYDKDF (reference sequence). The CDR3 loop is CATKGGRGRFYGYTF. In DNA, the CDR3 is TGTGCCACCAAAGGGGGCAGGGGAAGATTCTATGGCTACACCTTC. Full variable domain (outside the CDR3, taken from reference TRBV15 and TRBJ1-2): DAMVIQNPRYQVTQFGKPVTLSCSQTLNHNVMYWYQQKSSQAPKLLFHYYDKDFNNEADTPDNFQSRRPNTSFCFLDIRSPGLGDTAMYLCATKGGRGRFYGYTFGSGTRLTVV.

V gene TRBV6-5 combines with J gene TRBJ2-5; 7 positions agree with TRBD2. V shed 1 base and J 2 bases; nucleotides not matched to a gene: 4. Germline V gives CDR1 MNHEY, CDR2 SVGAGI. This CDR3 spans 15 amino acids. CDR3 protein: CASSYWASGQETQYF. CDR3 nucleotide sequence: TGTGCCAGCAGTTACTGGGCTAGCGGACAAGAGACCCAGTACTTC.

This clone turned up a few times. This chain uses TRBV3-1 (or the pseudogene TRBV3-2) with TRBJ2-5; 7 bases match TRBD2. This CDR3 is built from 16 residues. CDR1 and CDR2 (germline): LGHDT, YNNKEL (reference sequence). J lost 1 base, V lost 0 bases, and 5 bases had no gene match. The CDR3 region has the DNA TGTGCCAGCAGCCAAGATTTGCGGGAGACCCAAGAGACCCAGTACTTC. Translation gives CASSQDLRETQETQYF.

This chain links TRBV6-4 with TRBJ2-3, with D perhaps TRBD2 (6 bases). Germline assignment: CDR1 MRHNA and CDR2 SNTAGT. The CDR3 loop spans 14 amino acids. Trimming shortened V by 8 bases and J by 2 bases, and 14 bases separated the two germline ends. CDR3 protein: CASSQSGATDTQYF. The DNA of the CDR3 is TGTGCCAGCTCCCAGTCGGGAGCCACAGATACGCAGTATTTT.